The present T cell receptor beta chain was sequenced within a study of control samples from healthy donors and cancer patients. This clone was found once. Here immunoSEQ multiplex PCR was the method, and the copy in TCRdb shows in-frame clones only, minus some. This sample has about 250,000 clones, with roughly four fifths found just once. Germline V gives CDR1 MNHEY, CDR2 SVGAGI. This CDR3 has 11 amino acids. Trimming pared 6 bases from V and 8 bases from J, leaving 10 bases between. The chain recombines TRBV6-5 with TRBJ1-2, with D unresolved. The TCR comes from a woman aged 55-69 years with lung cancer. The sample taken for sequencing was PBMCs. The CDR3 here is CASRLLEGYTF. The CDR3 DNA reads as TGTGCCAGCAGGCTCCTGGAGGGCTACACCTTC.